This T cell receptor (beta chain) emerged from a study of technical replicates of blood from several donors. The table came from immunoSEQ multiplex PCR; TCRdb's copy has only in-frame clones and leaves some out. The table records some 91,000 clones, approximately 94% of them present only once. Germline V gives CDR1 SGHVS, CDR2 FNYEAQ. V lost 1 base to trimming and J lost 9 bases; unmatched junction nucleotides: 1. The CDR3 contains 13 residues. This receptor was obtained from a human donor in good health. The sequencing sample was made of T cells isolated from PBMCs. The chain is built from TRBV7-6 and TRBJ2-1; 9 bases agree with TRBD2. The CDR3 sequence is CASSLGREGEQFF. CDR3 coding DNA: TGTGCCAGCAGCTTAGGGCGGGAGGGTGAGCAGTTCTTC.